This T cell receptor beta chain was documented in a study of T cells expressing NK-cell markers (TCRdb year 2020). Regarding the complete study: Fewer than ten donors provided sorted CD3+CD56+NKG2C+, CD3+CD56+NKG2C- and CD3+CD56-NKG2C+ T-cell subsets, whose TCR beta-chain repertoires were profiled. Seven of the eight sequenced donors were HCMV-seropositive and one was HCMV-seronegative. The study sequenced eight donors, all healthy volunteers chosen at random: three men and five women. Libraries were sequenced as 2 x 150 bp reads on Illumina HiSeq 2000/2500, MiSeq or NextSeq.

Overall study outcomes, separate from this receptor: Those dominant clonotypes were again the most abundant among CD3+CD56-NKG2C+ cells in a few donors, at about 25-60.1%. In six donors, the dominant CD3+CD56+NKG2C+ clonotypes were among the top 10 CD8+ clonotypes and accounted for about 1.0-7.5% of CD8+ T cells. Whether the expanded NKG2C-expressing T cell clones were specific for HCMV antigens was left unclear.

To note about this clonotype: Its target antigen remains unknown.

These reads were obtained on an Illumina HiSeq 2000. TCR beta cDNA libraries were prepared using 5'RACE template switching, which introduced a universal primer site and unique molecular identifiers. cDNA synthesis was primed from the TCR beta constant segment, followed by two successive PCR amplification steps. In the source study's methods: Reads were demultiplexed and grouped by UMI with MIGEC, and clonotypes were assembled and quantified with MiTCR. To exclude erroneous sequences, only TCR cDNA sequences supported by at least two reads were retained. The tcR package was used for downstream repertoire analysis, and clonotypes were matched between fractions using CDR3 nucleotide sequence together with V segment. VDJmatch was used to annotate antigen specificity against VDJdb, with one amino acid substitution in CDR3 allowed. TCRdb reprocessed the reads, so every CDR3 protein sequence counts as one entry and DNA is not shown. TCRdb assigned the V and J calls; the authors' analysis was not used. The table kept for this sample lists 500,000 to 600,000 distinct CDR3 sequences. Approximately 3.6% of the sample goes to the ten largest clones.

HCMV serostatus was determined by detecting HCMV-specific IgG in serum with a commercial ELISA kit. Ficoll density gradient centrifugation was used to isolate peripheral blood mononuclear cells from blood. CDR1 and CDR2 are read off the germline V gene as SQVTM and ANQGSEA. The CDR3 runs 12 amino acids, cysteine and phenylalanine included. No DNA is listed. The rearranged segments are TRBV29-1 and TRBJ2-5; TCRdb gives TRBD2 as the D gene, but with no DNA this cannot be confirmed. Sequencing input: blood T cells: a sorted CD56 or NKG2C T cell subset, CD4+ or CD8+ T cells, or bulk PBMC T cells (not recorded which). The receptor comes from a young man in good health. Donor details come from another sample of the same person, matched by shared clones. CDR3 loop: CSVGSRRETQYF. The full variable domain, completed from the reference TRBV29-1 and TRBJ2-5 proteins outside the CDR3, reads SAVISQKPSRDICQRGTSLTIQCQVDSQVTMMFWYRQQPGQSLTLIATANQGSEATYESGFVIDKFPISRPNLTFSTLTVSNMSPEDSSIYLCSVGSRRETQYFGPGTRLLVL.